The clone carrying this T cell receptor (beta chain) has only a few counts. As yet, its antigen is unknown. The record originates from a study of T-cell memory formation after mild COVID-19. Study-level information: The TCR clusters were mostly specific to one donor. Regarding the study as a whole: There were some responding clones in pre-infection memory, which suggested that cross-reactive memory had joined. Clones that contracted from day 15 to 85 had balanced CD4/CD8; later expanders were CD4+ biased. The main location of contracting CD4+ clones was CM and EM, and that of contracting CD8+ clones was EMRA.

V was trimmed by 0 bases and J by 12 bases, leaving 16 bases between them. There are 14 residues in the CDR3. Germline V gene sequence: CDR1 SGHRS, CDR2 YFSETQ. In TCRdb, the 5' RACE reads were re-called with MiXCR into one record per CDR3 protein. This table has 350,000 or so distinct CDR3 sequences, over 10% appearing once. The TCR originated in a man between 18 and 29 years old who had mild COVID-19 (a few samples of this study predate the infection). Cell type and time point are not known. The chain links TRBV5-1 to TRBJ2-1; D is uncertain. The sequenced sample consisted of PBMCs or a T cell subset sorted from them (not recorded which). CDR3 protein: CASSLEPPIVGQFF. Written as DNA, the CDR3 is TGCGCCAGCAGCTTGGAACCCCCAATCGTAGGGCAGTTCTTC.